This T cell receptor beta chain came from a study of blood T cell repertoires in COVID-19. As for the study in general: From T cells, B-cell-depleted T cells, or PBMCs came the material, which was cDNA or gDNA.

In the original analysis: Reference gene primers were amplified, and this amplification served to estimate nucleated cell counts. Method: immunoSEQ multiplex PCR; TCRdb's copy keeps in-frame clones and lacks some. D and trimming come from the DNA, and the V and J calls and clone size come from that table. The data show approximately 210,000 clones, 70% to 90% seen once. The germline gives CDR1 LGHNA, CDR2 YNFKEQ. With 5 bases clipped from V and 9 bases from J, the junction kept 18 bases outside the gene matches. The CDR3 is 17 residues long. The cohort comprised adults aged about 18 to 100 years residing in approximately 25 US areas. Cohorts were assigned according to the clinical history that participants reported.

The sequence derives from a woman between 45 and 65 years old with acute COVID-19. The V call is TRBV4-2, the J call TRBJ2-1; 8 bases are a match to TRBD2. Sequenced material: PBMCs or T cells enriched from blood (not recorded which). The CDR3 protein is CASSYQKDSGMESEQFF. CDR3 in DNA: TGTGCCAGCAGCTACCAGAAGGATAGCGGGATGGAGAGTGAGCAGTTCTTC.